The 30 T cell receptor beta chains below all came from one sample that was sequenced in a study of blood T cells in healthy people across ages. A second PCR, run for roughly 6 to 11 cycles, used a sample-barcoded 5' primer plus a J-beta primer mix. TCRdb re-derived calls from the 5' RACE reads in MiXCR, one entry per CDR3 protein. The sample holds hundreds of thousands of distinct CDR3 sequences, 25% to 30% seen once. Specimen: blood. The origin of the receptors is a woman over 75 in good health.

This rearrangement joins TRBV5-1 to TRBJ1-2; 10 bases align to TRBD1. J lost 4 bases, V lost 5 bases, and 11 bases had no gene match. Germline V gene data show CDR1 as SGHRS and CDR2 as YFSETQ. CDR3 length equals 16 residues. Here the CDR3 reads CASRPIPGQGTYGYTF. CDR3 bases: TGCGCCAGCAGACCCATTCCGGGACAGGGGACCTATGGCTACACCTTC.

The CDR3, as DNA: TGTGCCAGCACACTAGGCGGGGCTCATGGGTACAATGAGCAGTTCTTC. Its translation is CASTLGGAHGYNEQFF. The genes are TRBV28 and TRBJ2-1; possible D gene TRBD2, 6 bases. The CDR3 is 16 residues long. Trimming pared 7 bases from V and 4 bases from J, leaving 20 bases between. Germline V gene lookup returns CDR1 MDHEN and CDR2 SYDVKM.

This clonotype was counted ten times or more. This sequence joins TRBV12-3 or TRBV12-4 and TRBJ1-1; TRBD1 matches 9 bases. With V trimmed by 6 bases and J by 0 bases, 2 bases remained unmatched. The CDR3 totals 14 residues. CDR3: CASRRTGVNTEAFF. DNA of the CDR3: TGTGCCAGCAGGCGGACAGGGGTGAACACTGAAGCTTTCTTT.

As concerns this clonotype: This sequence may be a read error, since a much larger clone differs from it by one base. The rearrangement links TRBV20-1 to TRBJ2-7; D is unclear. CDR1 and CDR2 from the germline V gene are DFQATT and SNEGSKA (reference sequence). The length of the CDR3 is 12 residues. Trimming took off 6 bases at V and 10 bases at J, with 19 bases between the two ends. For the CDR3, the DNA is TGCAGTGCCCCTATTCCCGGAGAGTCCCAGTACTTC. Protein product: CSAPIPGESQYF.

The sample holds many counts of this clonotype. The chain links TRBV7-2 to TRBJ2-3; a weak D match, TRBD2 (5 bases). Germline V CDR1 and CDR2: SGHTA, FQGNSA. V gave up 5 bases and J gave up 2 bases, with 23 bases separating them. This CDR3 contains 18 residues. The CDR3 protein is CASSLPRRVRAITDTQYF. Here the CDR3 DNA reads TGTGCCAGCAGCCTCCCCCGGCGGGTCAGAGCTATCACAGATACGCAGTATTTT.

This clonotype was recorded a few times. This chain links TRBV7-2 with TRBJ2-1, with TRBD1 identical over 8 bases. Germline V CDR1 and CDR2: SGHTA, FQGNSA. CDR3 length equals 16 residues. The junction had 8 bases not matched to a gene; V was cut back by 1 base and J by 6 bases. The CDR3 DNA is TGTGCCAGCAGCTTAGGGACAGGGTTGGGACGCAATGAGCAGTTCTTC. Residues: CASSLGTGLGRNEQFF. Looking up the rest from reference TRBV7-2 and TRBJ2-1 gives the full variable domain: GAGVSQSPSNKVTEKGKDVELRCDPISGHTALYWYRQSLGQGLEFLIYFQGNSAPDKSGLPSDRFSAERTGGSVSTLTIQRTQQEDSAVYLCASSLGTGLGRNEQFFGPGTRLTVL.

There are many counts of this clonotype. The J gene is TRBJ2-5, the V gene TRBV20-1; 11 positions match TRBD1. J lost 11 bases, V lost 5 bases, and 7 bases had no gene match. This CDR3 is 12 amino acids long. Germline CDR1 and CDR2: DFQATT and SNEGSKA (reference sequence). CDR3 protein: CSAPGQGDEQYF. In nucleotides, the CDR3 is TGCAGTGCTCCGGGACAGGGGGATGAGCAGTACTTC.

This clonotype has more than one count but fewer than ten. The chain is built from TRBV5-8 and TRBJ1-6, with a tentative D call TRBD1 (6 bases). Germline CDR1 SGHTS, CDR2 YDEGEE. Between the trimmed V and J ends, which lost 3 bases and 10 bases, there was a span of 14 bases. The CDR3 extends over 14 amino acids. The chain's CDR3 is CASSYGTQQSPLHF. The CDR3 DNA is TGTGCCAGCAGCTACGGGACACAACAGTCACCCCTCCACTTT.

This clonotype was found many times. V and J are TRBV5-6 and TRBJ2-4; perhaps TRBD1 as D (5 bases). V was shortened by 2 bases and J by 1 base, with 10 bases between the two germline ends. CDR3 length: 15 residues. Germline lookup yields CDR1 SGHDT and CDR2 YYEEEE. In DNA form, the CDR3 reads TGTGCCAGCAGCTTCAGGGCTTGGGCCAAAAACATTCAGTACTTC. Protein product: CASSFRAWAKNIQYF.

This clonotype has at least ten counts. A junction end diverges from the germline sequence, so it may reflect a read error. The chain links TRBV6-6 to TRBJ1-1; 8 bases map to TRBD1. The CDR3 is 16 residues long. The germline V gene encodes CDR1 MNHNY and CDR2 SVGAGI (reference sequence). CDR3 nucleotides: TGTGCCAGCAGTTACGTTCAGGGGGCACTGAAAACTGAAGCTTTCTTT. It codes for CASSYVQGALKTEAFF.

This clonotype showed up just a few times. The CDR3 region is CASRLPGQGAYNEQFF. DNA for the CDR3: TGCGCCAGCAGACTGCCGGGACAGGGGGCGTACAATGAGCAGTTCTTC. The rearrangement links TRBV10-2 to TRBJ2-1, with TRBD1 matching over 12 bases. Germline loops: CDR1 WSHSY, CDR2 SAAADI. Trimming cost V 6 bases and J 4 bases; bases outside gene matches: 7. The CDR3 totals 16 residues.

As regards this clonotype: A much more abundant neighbour one base away suggests this may be a read error. This CDR3 fails to terminate in the conserved phenylalanine or tryptophan, so it likely reflects a read error. The chain combines TRBV5-1 with TRBJ2-5, with D uncertain. Trimming removed 6 bases at V and 2 bases at J, with 11 bases between. Germline lookup yields CDR1 SGHRS and CDR2 YFSETQ. This CDR3 has 13 residues. The CDR3 is CASTENSQETQYY. The CDR3, as DNA: TGCGCCAGCACCGAAAACTCTCAAGAGACCCAGTACTAC.

In this sample, this clonotype turned up many times. The chain recombines TRBV6-1 with TRBJ1-5; 12 nucleotides match TRBD1. Germline V gene lookup returns CDR1 MNHNS and CDR2 SASEGT. V trimming: 2 bases; J trimming: 0 bases; junction bases outside the gene matches: 5. CDR3 length: 18 amino acids. CDR3 in amino acids: CASSERGTGGYSNQPQHF. DNA of the CDR3: TGTGCCAGCAGTGAAAGGGGGACAGGGGGCTATAGCAATCAGCCCCAGCATTTT.

Of note for this clonotype: This may come from a read error, since a much larger clone is one base off. This chain uses TRBV28 with TRBJ2-7; D is possibly TRBD1 or TRBD2 (5 bases each). The CDR3 covers 17 residues. Looked up from germline, CDR1 is MDHEN and CDR2 is SYDVKM. Trimming stripped 4 bases from V and 2 bases from J, with 21 bases between. This CDR3 reads CASSSTWPGTPTYEQYF. The CDR3 coding sequence is TGTGCCAGCAGTTCAACTTGGCCCGGGACCCCTACCTACGAGCAGTACTTC. The variable domain in full, with the rest retrieved from reference TRBV28 and TRBJ2-7, is DVKVTQSSRYLVKRTGEKVFLECVQDMDHENMFWYRQDPGLGLRLIYFSYDVKMKEKGDIPEGYSVSREKKERFSLILESASTNQTSMYLCASSSTWPGTPTYEQYFGPGTRLTVT.

This clonotype was seen more than once but under ten times. CDR3 coding DNA: TGCGCCAGCAAGCTTCAGGGGGCGACCCACTATGGCTACACCTTC. As protein: CASKLQGATHYGYTF. The chain joins TRBV5-1 to TRBJ1-2, with 8 bases matching TRBD1. The CDR3 has 15 amino acids. The J segment lost 3 bases and the V segment lost 6 bases, leaving 10 bases of the junction unmatched. Germline lookup yields CDR1 SGHRS and CDR2 YFSETQ. Supplemented by reference TRBV5-1 and TRBJ1-2, the full variable domain reads KAGVTQTPRYLIKTRGQQVTLSCSPISGHRSVSWYQQTPGQGLQFLFEYFSETQRNKGNFPGRFSGRQFSNSRSEMNVSTLELGDSALYLCASKLQGATHYGYTFGSGTRLTVV.

The chain uses TRBV2 and TRBJ1-1, with TRBD1 identical over 9 bases. J lost 7 bases, V lost 1 base, and 7 bases had no gene match. CDR1 SNHLY and CDR2 FYNNEI come from the germline V gene. The CDR3 runs to 15 residues. This chain's CDR3 is CASSEDRRQGGEAFF. As DNA, the CDR3 is TGTGCCAGCAGTGAAGATCGGAGACAGGGGGGTGAAGCTTTCTTT.

This clonotype has a count of ten or more. The V call is TRBV7-2, the J call TRBJ2-5; no clear D gene. The germline V and J ends were trimmed by 1 base and 5 bases, with 11 bases remaining between them. Looked up from germline, CDR1 is SGHTA and CDR2 is FQGNSA. CDR3 length: 14 residues. CDR3 amino acids: CASSLVAVVETQYF. The CDR3 DNA follows: TGTGCCAGCAGCTTAGTCGCGGTTGTGGAGACCCAGTACTTC.

This clonotype was observed a handful of times. The V gene is TRBV21-1, the J gene TRBJ2-5. TRBV21-1 is described as a pseudogene. The CDR3 is 16 residues long. CDR3 sequence (DNA): TGTGCCAGCAGAATCTCTGGGTCGTTCTTGGTCCCCAAGCAGTACTTC. As protein: CASRISGSFLVPKQYF.

In regard to this clonotype: A read error may be the cause here, since a much bigger clone is one base away. The chain recombines TRBV7-2 with TRBJ2-7, with D possibly called TRBD1 or TRBD2 (5 bases each). There are 13 residues in the CDR3. Trimming pared 5 bases from V and 0 bases from J, leaving 8 bases between. Per the germline V gene, CDR1 is SGHTA and CDR2 is FQGNSA. The CDR3: CASSTGPSYEQYV. The CDR3 nucleotides are TGTGCCAGCAGCACGGGACCCTCCTACGAGCAGTACGTC.

Remarks on this clonotype: A much larger clone is a single base away; this may be a read error. The chain links TRBV6-6 to TRBJ2-7, with 7 nucleotides matching TRBD1. This CDR3 has 14 residues. Germline CDR1 and CDR2: MNHNY and SVGAGI (reference sequence). This CDR3 reads CANSSVTGSYEQYF. CDR3 nucleotides: TGTGCCAACAGTTCCGTGACAGGGTCCTACGAGCAGTACTTC.

A few counts support this clonotype. The V gene is TRBV20-1, the J gene TRBJ2-5; the match to TRBD2 covers 8 bases. Germline assignment: CDR1 DFQATT and CDR2 SNEGSKA (reference sequence). After removal of 8 bases from V and 2 bases from J, the junction contained 7 bases not matched to a gene. The CDR3 covers 13 residues. Here the CDR3 DNA reads TGCAGTATTGGACTAGCACAGCAAGAGACCCAGTACTTC. Translated, it gives CSIGLAQQETQYF.

The chain is built from TRBV20-1 and TRBJ1-2, with D hard to call. The CDR3 spans 13 residues. Trimming removed 0 bases from V and 7 bases from J, with 12 bases in between. Germline CDR1 is DFQATT and CDR2 is SNEGSKA (reference sequence). The CDR3 DNA reads as TGCAGTGCTAGAGATGGCATCTCGGCTGGCTACACCTTC. It yields the protein CSARDGISAGYTF.

This chain joins TRBV27 and TRBJ2-6; D remains ambiguous. Per germline, CDR1 MNHEY and CDR2 SMNVEV (reference sequence). The CDR3 loop spans 17 amino acids. Trimming took 2 bases from V and 1 from J, leaving 12 bases between them. The CDR3 coding sequence is TGTGCCAGCAGTTTAAGTAGCCTCAATTCTGGGGCCAACGTCCTGACTTTC. Protein product: CASSLSSLNSGANVLTF.

J is TRBJ1-6 and V is TRBV14; D not certain. Germline assignment: CDR1 SGHDN and CDR2 FVKESK. The CDR3 sequence is 15 residues long. V lost 0 bases to trimming and J lost 7 bases, with 10 bases between them. CDR3 protein: CASSQEIRGNSPLHF. Here the CDR3 DNA reads TGTGCCAGCAGCCAAGAGATCCGGGGAAATTCACCCCTCCACTTT.

A remark on this clonotype: With a much larger clone just one base away, this may be a read error. This chain connects TRBV20-1 to TRBJ2-4; the match to TRBD2 covers 9 bases. CDR1 is DFQATT and CDR2 is SNEGSKA in the germline V gene (reference sequence). The J segment lost 13 bases and the V segment lost 1 base, leaving 11 bases of the junction unmatched. The CDR3 extends over 14 amino acids. In nucleotides, the CDR3 is TGCAGTGCTAGAGGGTCCGGGACTAGCCCTGAGCAGTACTTC. As protein: CSARGSGTSPEQYF.

The table lists this clonotype with a few counts. A much larger clone differs by one base, so this may be a read error. The V call is TRBV10-3, the J call TRBJ2-5, with D possibly TRBD1 on 5 matching bases. This CDR3 has 14 residues. V gave up 5 bases and J gave up 0 bases, with 10 bases separating them. CDR1 ENHRY and CDR2 SYGVKD come from the germline V gene. CDR3 region: CAISRGTNQETQYF. CDR3 DNA: TGTGCCATCAGTAGGGGCACAAACCAAGAGACCCAGTACTTC.

This chain uses TRBV30 with TRBJ1-2; D is possibly TRBD1 (5 bases). V was trimmed by 5 bases and J by 7 bases, leaving 17 bases between them. The CDR3 covers 13 residues. The germline gives CDR1 GTSNPN, CDR2 SVGIG (reference sequence). The CDR3: CAWGLSEGIGYTF. The CDR3 DNA is TGTGCCTGGGGCTTATCAGAGGGGATTGGCTACACCTTC.

At least ten counts were recorded for this clonotype. The chain is built from TRBV7-9 and TRBJ2-7; D is perhaps TRBD1 (7 bases). The CDR3 spans 14 residues. The V gene lost 4 bases and the J gene lost 7 bases, with 17 bases spanning the gap. Per the germline V gene, CDR1 is SEHNR and CDR2 is FQNEAQ (reference sequence). The CDR3 spells CASSSGGGTAEQYF. In nucleotides, the CDR3 is TGTGCCAGCAGCTCCGGGGGCGGGACAGCTGAGCAGTACTTC.

This clonotype showed up many times. This chain links TRBV6-2 or TRBV6-3 with TRBJ2-1, with D perhaps matching TRBD1 (5 bases). In germline, CDR1 is MNHEY, CDR2 SVGEGT. The CDR3 extends over 18 amino acids. The germline V and J ends were trimmed by 1 base and 5 bases, with 21 bases remaining between them. CDR3 coding DNA: TGTGCCAGCAGTTACTGGGCAGGGCCTCTCCAGAGTCACAATGAGCAGTTCTTC. Translated, it gives CASSYWAGPLQSHNEQFF.

This clonotype has at least ten counts. The chain carries TRBV24-1 and TRBJ2-3; D is unresolved. This CDR3 has 15 residues. V shed 4 bases and J shed 0 bases, with 10 bases lying between them. Germline CDR1 reads KGHDR; CDR2 reads SFDVKD. CDR3 DNA sequence: TGTGCCACCAGTGACTGGACGGCTAGCACAGATACGCAGTATTTT. Translating it yields CATSDWTASTDTQYF.